These 23 T cell receptor beta chains came from one sample sequenced in a study of response to subunit inactivated influenza vaccine. MiXCR, run by TCRdb on the RT-PCR reads, gives a single entry per CDR3 protein. Of a few hundred thousand distinct CDR3 sequences in the sample, less than 25% were seen once. The sequenced sample was PBMCs from blood, obtained 21 months after vaccination. These receptors all stem from a man between 50 and 69 years old who received an inactivated influenza vaccine.

This clonotype was picked up a small number of times. The rearrangement joins TRBV24-1 to TRBJ2-5; D unresolved. CDR3 size: 13 residues. The V gene's germline CDR1 is KGHDR and CDR2 SFDVKD. Trimming left V 6 bases short and J 3 bases short, with 10 bases between. This CDR3 is CATSTPSEETQYF. DNA for the CDR3: TGTGCCACCAGTACCCCCTCGGAAGAGACCCAGTACTTC.

This clonotype showed up just a few times. V is TRBV5-1 and J is TRBJ1-1; D remains ambiguous. Trimming took 4 bases from V and 6 from J, leaving 16 bases between them. Looked up from germline, CDR1 is SGHRS and CDR2 is YFSETQ. The CDR3 length is 14 residues. The CDR3: CASSHGAQSSEAFF. The CDR3 DNA sequence: TGCGCCAGCAGCCATGGAGCGCAGAGTTCTGAAGCTTTCTTT.

This clonotype was counted between two and nine times. The CDR3 nucleotides read TGTGCCAGCAGCCAGCGGCTGGGCTTAGACATTCAGTACTTC. This gives the protein CASSQRLGLDIQYF. The rearrangement joins TRBV7-2 to TRBJ2-4, with D maybe TRBD2 (5 bases). CDR3 length: 14 amino acids. The germline gives CDR1 SGHTA, CDR2 FQGNSA. Trimming removed 5 bases at V and 8 bases at J, with 16 bases between.

The rearrangement uses TRBV12-3 or TRBV12-4 and TRBJ2-3; 8 bases match TRBD2. Unmatched junction bases numbered 8, after V lost 8 bases and J lost 1 base. The CDR3 is made up of 15 amino acids. CDR3 loop: CASRKRGLGTDTQYF. The CDR3 DNA sequence: TGTGCCAGCCGCAAGAGGGGACTAGGCACAGATACGCAGTATTTT.

This clonotype has a count of ten or more. The CDR3 region is CASSAGTGTEAFF. The CDR3, as DNA: TGTGCCAGCAGCGCAGGGACAGGCACAGAAGCTTTCTTT. This sequence joins TRBV11-3 and TRBJ1-1; 8 bases line up with TRBD1. Germline V gene sequence: CDR1 SGHNT, CDR2 YENEEA. V lost 5 bases, J lost 8 bases, and 7 bases stayed unmatched. The CDR3 loop spans 13 amino acids.

This clonotype was found many times. This chain joins TRBV5-1 and TRBJ1-5, with 8 bases fitting TRBD1. The CDR3 is 15 residues long. V lost 6 bases and J lost 2; bases outside the gene matches: 7. The germline gives CDR1 SGHRS, CDR2 YFSETQ. CDR3 nucleotide sequence: TGCGCCAGCAAGACAGGGGTAGGTGGCAATCAGCCCCAGCATTTT. Amino acids: CASKTGVGGNQPQHF.

CDR3 loop: CASTDRDRGYYGYTF. The CDR3, as DNA: TGTGCCAGCACCGACCGGGACAGGGGATACTATGGCTACACCTTC. V gene TRBV6-1 combines with J gene TRBJ1-2; 10 nucleotides align to TRBD1. With V trimmed by 7 bases and J by 3 bases, 8 bases remained unmatched. The germline V gene encodes CDR1 MNHNS and CDR2 SASEGT. This CDR3 region has 15 residues.

The chain couples TRBV29-1 to TRBJ1-5, with 8 bases lining up with TRBD1. The trim removed 8 bases at V and 14 bases at J, leaving 11 bases unmatched. Germline loops: CDR1 SQVTM, CDR2 ANQGSEA. The length of the CDR3 is 11 residues. The CDR3 sequence is CSTRSGGAEHF. For the CDR3, the DNA is TGCAGCACCCGATCAGGGGGCGCTGAGCATTTT.

The chain carries TRBV5-1 and TRBJ2-1, with 10 nucleotides matching TRBD2. The length of the CDR3 is 17 residues. Germline lookup yields CDR1 SGHRS and CDR2 YFSETQ. J lost 3 bases, V lost 2 bases, and 8 bases had no gene match. The CDR3 DNA sequence: TGCGCCAGCAGCTTCGGTAGCGGGGGGCCTATCTACAATGAGCAGTTCTTC. Its translation is CASSFGSGGPIYNEQFF.

The V call is TRBV5-8, the J call TRBJ1-5, with no clear D. The V gene's germline CDR1 is SGHTS and CDR2 YDEGEE. Between the trimmed V and J ends, which lost 3 bases and 11 bases, there was a span of 18 bases. The CDR3 extends over 14 amino acids. CDR3 region: CASSSGPKNSAQHF. The CDR3 coding sequence is TGTGCCAGCAGCTCAGGACCGAAAAATTCGGCCCAGCATTTT.

The table lists this clonotype with many counts. The rearrangement uses TRBV28 and TRBJ1-1, with D perhaps TRBD1 (5 bases). The CDR3 runs to 15 residues. Germline CDR1 and CDR2: MDHEN and SYDVKM. V gave up 5 bases and J gave up 1 base, with 14 bases separating them. The CDR3 here is CASSPYFTGNTEAFF. The CDR3 nucleotides are TGTGCCAGCAGTCCCTACTTTACAGGGAACACTGAAGCTTTCTTT.

This clonotype was seen a few times. The genes are TRBV6-5 and TRBJ1-1; the D gene is possibly TRBD1 (5 bases). V was trimmed by 3 bases and J by 0 bases, leaving 11 bases between them. Germline-derived CDR1 and CDR2 are MNHEY and SVGAGI. This CDR3 has 15 residues. The CDR3 region is CASSYGRGVNTEAFF. The CDR3 bases are TGTGCCAGCAGTTATGGGCGAGGGGTGAACACTGAAGCTTTCTTT.

The chain is built from TRBV9 and TRBJ2-7; 7 bases fit TRBD2. The CDR3 is 16 residues long. Germline CDR1 SGDLS, CDR2 YYNGEE. Losses at the gene ends were 0 bases for V and 0 bases for J; bases not matched to a gene: 6. In nucleotides, the CDR3 is TGTGCCAGCAGCGTAGGTAATAGCGGGTACTCCTACGAGCAGTACTTC. It yields the protein CASSVGNSGYSYEQYF. The variable domain in full, with the rest retrieved from reference TRBV9 and TRBJ2-7, is DSGVTQTPKHLITATGQRVTLRCSPRSGDLSVYWYQQSLDQGLQFLIQYYNGEERAKGNILERFSAQQFPDLHSELNLSSLELGDSALYFCASSVGNSGYSYEQYFGPGTRLTVT.

The sample holds many counts of this clonotype. J is TRBJ1-5 and V is TRBV10-3; D not resolved. V was cut by 4 bases and J by 2 bases, with 9 bases left in between. CDR3 size: 14 residues. Germline V gives CDR1 ENHRY, CDR2 SYGVKD. The DNA for the CDR3 is TGTGCCATCAGTGGTACGGTCGGCAATCAGCCCCAGCATTTT. Its protein product is CAISGTVGNQPQHF.

The rearrangement uses TRBV10-3 and TRBJ1-3, with D maybe TRBD1 (5 bases). With 0 bases removed from V and 0 bases from J, the gap between germline ends came to 18 bases. This CDR3 comprises 19 residues. In germline, CDR1 is ENHRY, CDR2 SYGVKD. The CDR3 protein is CAISESRAGPTNSGNTIYF. The CDR3, as DNA: TGTGCCATCAGTGAGTCGCGGGCAGGGCCAACCAACTCTGGAAACACCATATATTTT.

The chain uses TRBV20-1 and TRBJ2-3; D is ambiguous. The CDR3 sequence is 14 residues long. The V end was cut by 0 bases, the J end by 2 bases, with 9 bases between. Per germline, CDR1 DFQATT and CDR2 SNEGSKA (reference sequence). CDR3 in amino acids: CSAREYGATDTQYF. CDR3 nucleotides: TGCAGTGCTAGAGAGTACGGAGCCACAGATACGCAGTATTTT.

This clonotype was seen more than once but under ten times. The chain links TRBV12-3 or TRBV12-4 to TRBJ2-1; 9 bases match TRBD1. The J segment lost 15 bases and the V segment lost 4 bases, leaving 10 bases of the junction unmatched. This CDR3 has 13 amino acids. The CDR3 nucleotides are TGTGCCAGCAGTTCCCGGGACAGGGTTTCCTGGTTCTTC. Translation: CASSSRDRVSWFF.

V and J are TRBV4-2 and TRBJ2-7; 10 bases line up with TRBD2. Germline V CDR1 and CDR2: LGHNA, YNFKEQ. After removal of 4 bases from V and 3 bases from J, the junction contained 12 bases not matched to a gene. CDR3 length: 17 residues. DNA for the CDR3: TGTGCCAGCAGCCTCCCGAAGAGGACTAGCGGCTTCTACGAGCAGTACTTC. Its protein product is CASSLPKRTSGFYEQYF.

This clonotype was seen only a few times. The chain employs TRBV5-1 and TRBJ1-3; possibly TRBD1 for D (5 bases). The V and J ends lost 0 bases and 0 bases respectively, with 13 bases between them. Germline values: CDR1 SGHRS, CDR2 YFSETQ. This CDR3 is 17 amino acids long. CDR3 sequence reads: CASSLVPGRFSGNTIYF. The CDR3, as DNA: TGCGCCAGCAGCTTGGTCCCAGGGCGCTTCTCTGGAAACACCATATATTTT. The full variable domain, its missing parts supplied by reference TRBV5-1 and TRBJ1-3, is KAGVTQTPRYLIKTRGQQVTLSCSPISGHRSVSWYQQTPGQGLQFLFEYFSETQRNKGNFPGRFSGRQFSNSRSEMNVSTLELGDSALYLCASSLVPGRFSGNTIYFGEGSWLTVV.

With regard to this clonotype: It is unclear where the CDR3 begins or ends on the DNA, so no DNA is shown, and the CDR3 is as TCRdb lists it. The CDR3: CASSQMGLAGSCFF. This chain connects TRBV23-1 to TRBJ2-2. TRBV23-1 is identified as an open reading frame with a role that is uncertain. Ends included, the CDR3 has 14 residues.

This clonotype was counted a few times. The CDR3 spells CASSWGGGTEAFF. The CDR3 DNA is TGCGCCAGCAGCTGGGGAGGGGGGACTGAAGCTTTCTTT. The rearrangement joins TRBV4-3 to TRBJ1-1, with D possibly matching TRBD1 (6 bases). Germline values: CDR1 LGHNA, CDR2 YSLEER. The CDR3 consists of 13 residues. The V end was cut by 5 bases, the J end by 5 bases, with 12 bases between.

The chain joins TRBV7-9 to TRBJ1-1, with D uncertain. The CDR3 has 14 amino acids. Looked up from germline, CDR1 is SEHNR and CDR2 is FQNEAQ (reference sequence). V lost 3 bases and J 0 bases, leaving 8 bases between the germline ends. The CDR3 region has the DNA TGTGCCAGCAGCTTTCCAAACATGAACACTGAAGCTTTCTTT. Amino acids: CASSFPNMNTEAFF.

Only a few counts were recorded for this clonotype. The chain is built from TRBV2 and TRBJ1-1, with 9 bases that match TRBD1. The length of the CDR3 is 17 residues. Per the germline V gene, CDR1 is SNHLY and CDR2 is FYNNEI. Trimming took 7 bases from V and 5 from J; bases not matched to a gene: 17. The CDR3 DNA reads as TGTGCCAGCAAACCAACCGGGACAGGGATAAGGGGGACTGAAGCTTTCTTT. Protein: CASKPTGTGIRGTEAFF.